This is a list of T cell receptor beta chains from one sample in a study of blood T cell repertoires in COVID-19. Here immunoSEQ multiplex PCR was the method, and the copy in TCRdb shows in-frame clones only, minus some. The table shows about 190,000 clones, with less than 85% occurring only once. Source material: PBMCs or T cells enriched from blood (not recorded which). These TCRs come from a woman aged 25 to 45 who had recovered from COVID-19. Each CDR3 is given without its conserved first and last residue.

V	J	CDR3
TRBV5-6	TRBJ2-5	ASSRHGETQY
TRBV13	TRBJ2-5	ASSLVRGETQY
TRBV15	TRBJ1-1	ATSRVLVNTEAF
TRBV19	TRBJ1-2	ASSSRNRGYGYT
TRBV7-3	TRBJ1-1	ASSLARGMVAF
TRBV3-1/TRBV3-2	TRBJ2-1	ASSPGLAGTYNEQF
TRBV15	TRBJ1-6	ATSRPGLHNSPLH
TRBV28	TRBJ2-7	ASSFYRDRSREQY
TRBV5-1	TRBJ2-5	ASSSSGTSGGETQY
TRBV11-1	TRBJ1-3	ASSLGEGVSGNTIY
TRBV6-5	TRBJ1-6	ASSTRTESNSPLH
TRBV11-1	TRBJ2-3	ASSSRLAGDTDTQY
TRBV7-2	TRBJ2-2	ASSLERGRTGELF
TRBV7-9	TRBJ2-7	ASSHLGTGDSSYEQY
TRBV2	TRBJ1-1	ASSTGLEEAF
TRBV19	TRBJ1-2	ASSTRPGEGYT
TRBV10-3	TRBJ2-7	AISGDRTNSYEQY
TRBV7-9	TRBJ1-1	ASSHDRENTEAF
TRBV7-2	TRBJ2-4	ASSLVDRILKNIQY
TRBV7-2	TRBJ2-3	ASSLDPRGVPPDTQY
TRBV19	TRBJ1-2	ASSIDRRYYGYT
TRBV29-1	TRBJ1-2	SVFDSYGYT
TRBV6-5	TRBJ2-4	ASNLGGIQY
TRBV6-4	TRBJ2-1	ARLIQGAWNEQF
TRBV5-1	TRBJ2-1	ASSQEGNEQF
TRBV6-5	TRBJ1-5	ASSTGGFGNQPQH
TRBV19	TRBJ2-2	ASSNPTNTGELF
TRBV6-1	TRBJ1-2	ASSGRRTGKEANYGYT
TRBV7-2	TRBJ2-7	ASSLSVQSPYEQY
TRBV28	TRBJ2-7	ASSIPREQY
TRBV5-4	TRBJ1-4	AGQEGEKLF
TRBV28	TRBJ2-4	ASIRDRRAKNIQY
TRBV3-1/TRBV3-2	TRBJ1-1	ASSQALLLSAF
TRBV3-1/TRBV3-2	TRBJ2-3	ASSQELSTDTQY
TRBV6-2/TRBV6-3	TRBJ2-3	ASSYRLAGGTDTQY
TRBV3-1/TRBV3-2	TRBJ2-7	ASSEGRTYEQY
TRBV28	TRBJ1-5	ASSPSPGLGALNQPQH
TRBV10-1	TRBJ2-3	ASRPGQGTDTQY
TRBV28	TRBJ1-1	ASSLAGFNTEAF
TRBV6-5	TRBJ2-1	ASSSLSNEQF